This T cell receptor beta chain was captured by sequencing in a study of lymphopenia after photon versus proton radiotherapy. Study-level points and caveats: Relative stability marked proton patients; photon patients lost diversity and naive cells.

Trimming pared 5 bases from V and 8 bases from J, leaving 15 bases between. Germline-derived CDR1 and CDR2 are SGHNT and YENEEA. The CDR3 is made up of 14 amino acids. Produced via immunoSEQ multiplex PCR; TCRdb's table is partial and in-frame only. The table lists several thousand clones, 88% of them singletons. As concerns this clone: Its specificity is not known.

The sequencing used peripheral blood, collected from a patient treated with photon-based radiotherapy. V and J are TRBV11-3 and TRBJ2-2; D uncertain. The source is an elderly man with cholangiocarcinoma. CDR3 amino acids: CASSPFRAGGELFF. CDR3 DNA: TGTGCCAGCAGCCCTTTTAGGGCCGGTGGGGAGCTGTTTTTT.